The clone carrying this T cell receptor beta chain was recorded only once. Its antigen is not known. The V and J ends lost 0 bases and 5 bases respectively, with 17 bases between them. The CDR3 has 16 amino acids. CDR1 is SGHDN and CDR2 is FVKESK in the germline V gene. PCR used 60 Vbeta primers and 13 Jbeta primers. TCRdb's table, derived via immunoSEQ multiplex PCR, lists solely in-frame clones and lacks some. In the table there are approximately 120,000 clones, 80% of which are singletons. The sample belongs to a study of cytomegalovirus exposure and HLA in healthy donors. On the study more broadly: As an earlier analysis found, some 180 million T cells yielded fewer than 130 million unique TCR beta sequences.

General study results and limits: It was confirmed in vitro that three of the CMV-associated chains were specific for CMV antigens. Cytomegalovirus association was listed for under 200 TCR beta chains. The majority of TCR sequences were rare, yet some public TCRs appeared in many donors.

The sample consisted of PBMCs. The rearrangement uses TRBV14 and TRBJ2-7; D unresolved. The receptor's source is a female donor in good health and CMV-seronegative. CDR3 loop: CASSQDRWVAAHEQYF. DNA for the CDR3: TGTGCCAGCAGCCAAGATAGGTGGGTAGCCGCCCACGAGCAGTACTTC.